The TCR beta chain described here comes from a study of cytomegalovirus exposure and HLA in healthy donors. Study findings and constraints: In vitro data verified a few CMV-associated chains as specific for CMV antigens. Follow-up analysis found HLA locus-dependent TCR association rates, highest for DRB1 and lowest for HLA-C. With high specificity and sensitivity, the classifier reportedly diagnosed cytomegalovirus status.

The PCR contained 60 Vbeta and 13 Jbeta primers. Assay: immunoSEQ multiplex PCR; the TCRdb copy retains only in-frame clones and omits some. Of roughly 130,000 clones in the sample, 70% to 80% were seen once. Of note for this clone: The antigen is not known.

CDR1 is SGHDT, CDR2 YYEEEE, per germline. V lost 5 bases and J 3 bases, leaving 9 bases between the germline ends. CDR3 length: 13 amino acids. This chain links TRBV5-6 with TRBJ1-5; D gene unclear. This receptor was obtained from a woman aged 55-70 years in good health and CMV-seropositive. Material for sequencing was PBMCs. CDR3 amino acids: CASRQADNQPQHF. In DNA, the CDR3 is TGTGCCAGCAGGCAAGCGGACAATCAGCCCCAGCATTTT.